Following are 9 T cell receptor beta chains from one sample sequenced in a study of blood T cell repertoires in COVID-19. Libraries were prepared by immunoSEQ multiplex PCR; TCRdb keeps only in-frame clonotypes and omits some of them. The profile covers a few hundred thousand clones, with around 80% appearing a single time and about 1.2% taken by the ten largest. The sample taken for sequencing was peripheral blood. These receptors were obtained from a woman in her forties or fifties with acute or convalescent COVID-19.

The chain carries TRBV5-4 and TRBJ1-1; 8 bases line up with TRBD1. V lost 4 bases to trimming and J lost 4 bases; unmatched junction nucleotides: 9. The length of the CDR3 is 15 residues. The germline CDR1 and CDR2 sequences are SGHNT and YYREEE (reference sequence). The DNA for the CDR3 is TGTGCCAGCAGCCCCGGGACAGGAGGAGGCACTGAAGCTTTCTTT. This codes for CASSPGTGGGTEAFF.

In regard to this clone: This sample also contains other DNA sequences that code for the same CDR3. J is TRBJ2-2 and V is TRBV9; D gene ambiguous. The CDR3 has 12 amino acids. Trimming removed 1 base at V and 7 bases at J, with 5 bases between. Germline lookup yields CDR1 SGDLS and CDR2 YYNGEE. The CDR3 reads CASSVYNGELFF. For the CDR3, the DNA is TGTGCCAGCAGCGTATATAACGGGGAGCTGTTTTTT.

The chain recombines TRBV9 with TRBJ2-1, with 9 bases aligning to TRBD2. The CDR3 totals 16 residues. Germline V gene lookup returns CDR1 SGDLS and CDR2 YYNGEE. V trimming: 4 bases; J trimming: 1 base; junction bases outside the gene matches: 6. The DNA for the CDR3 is TGTGCCAGCAGCCCTTTAGCGGGAGAATCCTACAATGAGCAGTTCTTC. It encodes CASSPLAGESYNEQFF.

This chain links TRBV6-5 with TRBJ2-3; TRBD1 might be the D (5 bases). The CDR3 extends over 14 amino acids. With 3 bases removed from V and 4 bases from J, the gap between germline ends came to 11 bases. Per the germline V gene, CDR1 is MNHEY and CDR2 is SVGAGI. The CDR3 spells CASSYLQGADTQYF. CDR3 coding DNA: TGTGCCAGCAGTTATCTCCAGGGTGCAGATACGCAGTATTTT.

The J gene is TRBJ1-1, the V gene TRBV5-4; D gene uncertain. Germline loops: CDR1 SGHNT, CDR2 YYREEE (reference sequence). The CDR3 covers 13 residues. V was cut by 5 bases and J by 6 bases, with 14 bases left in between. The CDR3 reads CASRGGPDSEAFF. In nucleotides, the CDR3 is TGTGCCAGCAGAGGAGGCCCGGACTCTGAAGCTTTCTTT.

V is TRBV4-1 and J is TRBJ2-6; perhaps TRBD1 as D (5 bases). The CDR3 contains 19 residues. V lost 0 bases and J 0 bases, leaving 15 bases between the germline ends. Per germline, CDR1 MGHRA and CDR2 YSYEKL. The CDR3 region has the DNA TGCGCCAGCAGCCAAGATAATAGGAGACAGCCCTCTGGGGCCAACGTCCTGACTTTC. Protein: CASSQDNRRQPSGANVLTF.

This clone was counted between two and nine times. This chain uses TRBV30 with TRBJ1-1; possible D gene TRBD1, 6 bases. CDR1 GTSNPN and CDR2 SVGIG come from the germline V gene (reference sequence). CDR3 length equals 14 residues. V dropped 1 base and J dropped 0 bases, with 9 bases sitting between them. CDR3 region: CAWSGDTLNTEAFF. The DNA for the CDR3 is TGTGCCTGGAGTGGGGACACTTTGAACACTGAAGCTTTCTTT.

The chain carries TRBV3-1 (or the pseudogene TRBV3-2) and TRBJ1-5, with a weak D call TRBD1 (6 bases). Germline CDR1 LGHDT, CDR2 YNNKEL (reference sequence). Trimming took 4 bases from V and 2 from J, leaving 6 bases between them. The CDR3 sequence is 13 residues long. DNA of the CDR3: TGTGCCAGCAGCCGACAGGGCAATCAGCCCCAGCATTTT. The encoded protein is CASSRQGNQPQHF.

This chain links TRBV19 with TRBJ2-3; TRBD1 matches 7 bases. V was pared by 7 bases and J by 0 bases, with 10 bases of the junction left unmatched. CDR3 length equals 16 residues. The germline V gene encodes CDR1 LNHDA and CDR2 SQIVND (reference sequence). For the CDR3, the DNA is TGTGCCAGTATTCCCACCGGGACAGCTAGCACAGATACGCAGTATTTT. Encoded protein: CASIPTGTASTDTQYF.